This T cell receptor (beta chain) is from a study of blood T cells in healthy people across ages. Study-level points and caveats: Nothing was known about donor CMV status, and this possibly confounded expanded clonotype changes.

With a J-beta primer mix and a sample-barcoded 5' primer, a second PCR ran about 7 to 12 cycles. From the 5' RACE reads, TCRdb called clonotypes with MiXCR, one entry per CDR3 protein. The table includes 630,000 or so distinct CDR3 sequences, approximately 30% detected once. To note about this clonotype: Its specificity is not known.

Germline values: CDR1 MGHRA, CDR2 YSYEKL. Germline trimming cut 8 bases from V and 3 bases from J; bases unmatched to any gene: 7. The CDR3 loop spans 15 amino acids. The TCR comes from a woman older than 75 in good health. The chain combines TRBV4-1 with TRBJ2-1; 10 bases fit TRBD1. Sequencing input: blood. The CDR3, as DNA: TGCGCCAGCGGCTCGACAGGGGGCAACTACAATGAGCAGTTCTTC. This codes for CASGSTGGNYNEQFF.